This TCR beta chain appears in the sequencing data of a study of T cell responses to AZD1222 COVID-19 vaccine. The V and J ends lost 3 bases and 1 base respectively, with 9 bases between them. The CDR3 spans 14 residues. CDR1 SGHTA and CDR2 FQGNSA come from the germline V gene. Profiled with immunoSEQ multiplex PCR; TCRdb holds only in-frame clones, not every one. Of about 100,000 clones in the sample, roughly 91% were seen once. This clonotype was obtained from an adult in good health. The rearrangement joins TRBV7-2 to TRBJ1-1, with D unclear. Material: peripheral blood, obtained on day 0 of AZD1222 vaccination. The CDR3, as DNA: TGTGCCAGCAGCTTCTTGGAGAGGAACACTGAAGCTTTCTTT. It encodes CASSFLERNTEAFF.